This T cell receptor beta chain was recorded in a study of cytomegalovirus exposure and HLA in healthy donors. Looking at the study overall: Genetic ancestry analysis placed over 75% of the approximately 400 donors that were genotyped in the Caucasian-associated cluster.

Findings and limits, study-wide: Exclusion applied to some V segments, including TRBV6-2 and TRBV6-3, as they were indistinguishable. The listing of roughly 160 TCR beta chains classed them as cytomegalovirus-associated.

This CDR3 comprises 16 residues. Germline loops: CDR1 SGHRS, CDR2 YFSETQ. With 0 bases removed from V and 1 base from J, the gap between germline ends came to 11 bases. In the case of this clone: Its matching antigen is unknown.

Primers for the PCR totalled 60 Vbeta and 13 Jbeta. The assay was immunoSEQ multiplex PCR, and TCRdb's table has in-frame clones only and misses some. This specimen shows just under 90,000 clones; the ten leading clones hold around 5%. This sequence originates from a girl aged 5-17 years in good health and CMV-seropositive. V usage is TRBV5-1 and J usage is TRBJ1-3, with D hard to call. Specimen: PBMCs. The CDR3 region has the DNA TGCGCCAGCAGCTTGGCAGTGTCGGGGTCTGGAAACACCATATATTTT. Translating gives CASSLAVSGSGNTIYF.